This T cell receptor (beta chain) derives from a study of patients and donors after allogeneic stem cell transplantation. J lost 5 bases, V lost 1 base, and 6 bases had no gene match. The CDR3 length is 16 residues. Germline CDR1 is SGHAT and CDR2 is FQNNGV. This clonotype was seen repeatedly, ten times or more. Via MiXCR, TCRdb re-called the RT-PCR reads, giving one row per CDR3 protein. The sample consists of approximately 10,000 distinct CDR3 sequences, about 6.4% of them appearing once. This chain links TRBV11-2 with TRBJ2-1; 9 bases line up with TRBD1. Specimen: blood, either unsorted or a sorted T cell fraction (not recorded which). This TCR came from a human donor who was either an allogeneic HSCT recipient or a stem cell or donor lymphocyte infusion donor (not recorded which). It is not recorded whose cells these are; they may come from a transplant donor. The CDR3: CASSLGLWTGDNEQFF. The CDR3 bases are TGTGCCAGCAGCTTAGGCTTATGGACAGGGGACAATGAGCAGTTCTTC.